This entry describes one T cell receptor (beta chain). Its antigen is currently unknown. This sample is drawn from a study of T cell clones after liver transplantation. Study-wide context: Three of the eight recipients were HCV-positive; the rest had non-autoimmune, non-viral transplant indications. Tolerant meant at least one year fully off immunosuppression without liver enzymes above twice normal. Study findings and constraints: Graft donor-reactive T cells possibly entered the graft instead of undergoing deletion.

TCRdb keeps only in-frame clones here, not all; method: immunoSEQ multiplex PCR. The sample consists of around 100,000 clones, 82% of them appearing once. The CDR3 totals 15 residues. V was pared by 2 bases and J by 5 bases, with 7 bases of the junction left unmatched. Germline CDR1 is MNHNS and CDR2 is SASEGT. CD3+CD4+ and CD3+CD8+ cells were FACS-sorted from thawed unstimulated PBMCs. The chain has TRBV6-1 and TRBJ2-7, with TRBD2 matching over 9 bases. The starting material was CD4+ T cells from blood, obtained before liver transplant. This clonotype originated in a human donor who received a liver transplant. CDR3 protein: CASSEHGRGGNEQYF. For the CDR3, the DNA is TGTGCCAGCAGTGAACACGGGCGGGGGGGTAACGAGCAGTACTTC.